Listed below are T cell receptor beta chains from one sample, sequenced in a study of T cell changes during pregnancy in multiple sclerosis. Data came from immunoSEQ multiplex PCR; TCRdb stores just in-frame clones and leaves some out. The sample carries about 31,000 clones, 87% recorded once. Source: CD8+ T cells from peripheral blood mononuclear cells, taken in the first trimester of pregnancy. These receptors all stem from a female donor with multiple sclerosis, enrolled in a pregnancy study. Both conserved end residues are part of each CDR3. A D gene is named only where the DNA matches it firmly. Size tells how often a clone was seen (once, few, many) or the class of an expanded clone, and some rows leave it out.

>TRBJ2-3|.|TRBV9|TRBD2|15
TGTGCCAGCAGCGTAGCTGAAGCGGGGGTTGATACGCAGTATTTT
CASSVAEAGVDTQYF
>TRBJ2-1|.|TRBV30|.|14
TGTGCCTGGAGTGACGCAGGTGCCTACAATGAGCAGTTCTTC
CAWSDAGAYNEQFF
>TRBJ2-2|.|TRBV4-2|TRBD2|18
TGTGCCAGCAGCCAATACATCAGCGGGAGAACGGACACCGGGGAGCTGTTTTTT
CASSQYISGRTDTGELFF
>TRBJ1-2|.|TRBV11-3|TRBD1|13
TGTGCCAGCAGCTGGGACAGCAACTATGGCTACACCTTC
CASSWDSNYGYTF
>TRBJ2-4|.|TRBV29-1|.|13
TGCAGCGTTGGATCGGGGGAGTGGGGCATTCAGTACTTC
CSVGSGEWGIQYF
>TRBJ2-3|.|TRBV7-9|.|12
TGTGCCAGCAGCACAAGCACAGATACGCAGTATTTT
CASSTSTDTQYF
>TRBJ1-2|.|TRBV29-1|.|12
TGCAGCGTTGATACAGGGAACTATGGCTACACCTTC
CSVDTGNYGYTF
>TRBJ2-1|.|TRBV20-1|.|11
TGCAGTGTTCGTTCCTACAATGAGCAGTTCTTC
CSVRSYNEQFF
>TRBJ2-1|.|TRBV27|.|12
TGTGCCAGCAGTGACACCTACAATGAGCAGTTCTTC
CASSDTYNEQFF
>TRBJ2-7|.|TRBV6-1|TRBD1|14
TGTGCCAGCAACAAAGGACAGGATGTCGGGGAGCAGTACTTC
CASNKGQDVGEQYF
>TRBJ1-3|once|TRBV7-9|.|17
TGTGCCAGCAGCTCCCCGATACAGGGAGTTACTGGAAACACCATATATTTT
CASSSPIQGVTGNTIYF
>TRBJ2-7|.|TRBV6-1|TRBD2|15
TGTGCCAGCAGTGAAAGACTAGCGGGAGCCTACGAGCAGTACTTC
CASSERLAGAYEQYF
>TRBJ2-7|few|TRBV4-1|TRBD2|15
TGCGCCAGCAGCCAAGGAGCGGGGTTTACCTACGAGCAGTACTTC
CASSQGAGFTYEQYF
>TRBJ2-1|.|TRBV19|.|14
TGTGCCAGTAGTATGTCGAGCTCCTACAATGAGCAGTTCTTC
CASSMSSSYNEQFF
>TRBJ1-5|.|TRBV4-2|.|17
TGTGCCAGCAGCCAAGAGTGGGGGGGCGCGGGCAATCAGCCCCAGCATTTT
CASSQEWGGAGNQPQHF
>TRBJ2-3|.|TRBV30|TRBD2|16
TGTGCCTGGAGTATCCTAGCGGGGGGGCGAGTAGATACGCAGTATTTT
CAWSILAGGRVDTQYF
>TRBJ1-6|.|TRBV2|.|14
TGTGCCAGCAGTGAAAATCGGGAAAATTCACCCCTCCACTTT
CASSENRENSPLHF
>TRBJ1-2|.|TRBV5-6|.|15
TGTGCCAGCAGCTTAATCTCCGAGGGTAACAGTGGCTACACCTTC
CASSLISEGNSGYTF
>TRBJ2-6|.|TRBV27|.|16
TGTGCCAGCAGTTTATCCCAGGGGACTGGGGCCAACGTCCTGACTTTC
CASSLSQGTGANVLTF
>TRBJ2-1|.|TRBV4-1|.|14
TGCGCCAGCAGCCTAGGGACAACCTACAATGAGCAGTTCTTC
CASSLGTTYNEQFF
>TRBJ2-1|.|TRBV9|TRBD2|13
TGTGCCAGCAGCGTGGGGGGAGGGAATGAGCAGTTCTTC
CASSVGGGNEQFF
>TRBJ2-2|.|TRBV7-3|.|13
TGTGCCAGCAGCCCAGGATACACCGGGGAGCTGTTTTTT
CASSPGYTGELFF
>TRBJ1-1|once|TRBV7-9|.|13
TGTGCCAGCAGTGAGCCAAGTAACACTGAAGCTTTCTTT
CASSEPSNTEAFF
>TRBJ2-7|.|TRBV11-2|.|15
TGTGCCAGCAGCCCGCTACTGGAGACCGGGAACGAGCAGTACTTC
CASSPLLETGNEQYF
>TRBJ2-7|.|TRBV9|TRBD1|15
TGTGCCAGCAGCGTAGGACAGGGGGTTAACTACGAGCAGTACTTC
CASSVGQGVNYEQYF
>TRBJ2-3|.|TRBV19|TRBD1|14
TGTGCCAGTACCGGACAGGGGGCGGTAGATACGCAGTATTTT
CASTGQGAVDTQYF
>TRBJ1-4|.|TRBV2|.|17
TGTGCCAGCAGTGAAGGACAGACGGATGCAACTAATGAAAAACTGTTTTTT
CASSEGQTDATNEKLFF
>TRBJ2-5|.|TRBV4-1|TRBD1|15
TGCGCCAGCAGCCAAACGGGACAGGGGCTGGAGACCCAGTACTTC
CASSQTGQGLETQYF
>TRBJ1-1|.|TRBV5-4|.|12
TGTGCCAGCAGCTTTAAGAACACTGAAGCTTTCTTT
CASSFKNTEAFF
>TRBJ1-5|.|TRBV27|.|14
TGTGCCAGCAGCCGGACTTATAGCAATCAGCCCCAGCATTTT
CASSRTYSNQPQHF
>TRBJ2-2|.|TRBV7-3|TRBD2|16
TGTGCCAGCAGCTCCCCGGAAGCGGGGGGGCCAGGGGAGCTGTTTTTT
CASSSPEAGGPGELFF
>TRBJ2-5|.|TRBV4-1|TRBD2|16
TGCGCCAGCAGCCAAGGACTAGCGGGAGCCCCAGAGACCCAGTACTTC
CASSQGLAGAPETQYF
>TRBJ2-7|.|TRBV19|TRBD2|15
TGTGCCAGTAGACTCTCCGGGACTAGCGGGTACGAGCAGTACTTC
CASRLSGTSGYEQYF
>TRBJ2-3|.|TRBV9|.|15
TGTGCCAGCAGCCGACAAGCGGGGAGGGGGGATACGCAGTATTTT
CASSRQAGRGDTQYF
>TRBJ2-5|many|TRBV7-9|.|12
TGTGCCAGCAGCTTATCCGGAGAGACCCAGTACTTC
CASSLSGETQYF
>TRBJ2-7|.|TRBV10-3|.|13
TGTGCCATCAGTGACCTAGACAGCTACGAGCAGTACTTC
CAISDLDSYEQYF
>TRBJ2-2|.|TRBV7-3|TRBD2|14
TGTGCCAGTGCGACTAGCGGGAGCACCGGGGAGCTGTTTTTT
CASATSGSTGELFF
>TRBJ2-7|.|TRBV2|.|15
TGTGCCAGCAGTGAAGCGGACAGTCATCCCTACGAGCAGTACTTC
CASSEADSHPYEQYF
>TRBJ2-1|.|TRBV7-8|TRBD2|19
TGTGCCAGCAGCTTAGGTATAGGGACTAGCGGGAGGGTTTTGGATGAGCAGTTCTTC
CASSLGIGTSGRVLDEQFF
>TRBJ2-1|.|TRBV5-5|.|17
TGTGCCAGCAGCTTACGCTCGGGCGGGGTGTCCTACAATGAGCAGTTCTTC
CASSLRSGGVSYNEQFF
>TRBJ2-7|.|TRBV7-9|.|15
TGTGCCAGCAGCTTAGGACCGACAGGAACCTACGAGCAGTACTTC
CASSLGPTGTYEQYF
>TRBJ2-7|few|TRBV10-2|.|14
TGCGCCAGCACCCTCCCCCAGGGCGGCTACGAGCAGTACTTC
CASTLPQGGYEQYF
>TRBJ1-2|.|TRBV5-6|.|14
TGTGCCAGCAGCTTGGGACAGGTGAACTATGGCTACACCTTC
CASSLGQVNYGYTF
>TRBJ2-2|.|TRBV9|TRBD1|15
TGTGCCAGCAGCCCACGGACAGGGGACACCGGGGAGCTGTTTTTT
CASSPRTGDTGELFF
>TRBJ2-1|.|TRBV27|.|14
TGTGCCAGCAGTTTGGCGGCTCAAAACAATGAGCAGTTCTTC
CASSLAAQNNEQFF
>TRBJ2-7|.|TRBV19|.|13
TGTGCCAGTAGTATAATACAGGGTTCCGAGCAGTACTTC
CASSIIQGSEQYF
>TRBJ1-1|.|TRBV19|.|15
TGTGCCAGTGGGCATCACAGCTATCCGAACACTGAAGCTTTCTTT
CASGHHSYPNTEAFF
>TRBJ2-3|once|TRBV27|TRBD2|18
TGTGCCAGCAGTTTATATGGGGGACTACAAACTAGCACAGATACGCAGTATTTT
CASSLYGGLQTSTDTQYF
>TRBJ2-1|.|TRBV29-1|TRBD1|16
TGCAGCGTTTTGTCCGGGACAGGGGAGACCCACAATGAGCAGTTCTTC
CSVLSGTGETHNEQFF
>TRBJ2-3|.|TRBV27|TRBD2|16
TGTGCCAGCAGTTCCCGTAGCGGGGGCGGAGCAGATACGCAGTATTTT
CASSSRSGGGADTQYF
>TRBJ1-1|.|TRBV11-1|.|13
TGTGCCAGCAGCCCCTCAGGGATGGTTGGAGCTTTCTTT
CASSPSGMVGAFF
>TRBJ2-5|.|TRBV4-3|.|14
TGCGCCAGCAGCCAAGCCAAGGGGCCAGAGACCCAGTACTTC
CASSQAKGPETQYF